This T cell receptor (beta chain) appears in the sequencing data of a study of cytomegalovirus exposure and HLA in healthy donors. V was cut by 3 bases and J by 1 base, with 12 bases left in between. Per germline, CDR1 LNHDA and CDR2 SQIVND (reference sequence). This CDR3 has 15 amino acids. As for this clone: Its antigen remains unidentified.

Amplification used 60 Vbeta primers and 13 Jbeta primers. Original processing methods: There were about 80 million unique TCR beta chains by a later count, and approximately 10 million of them were shared. Produced via immunoSEQ multiplex PCR; TCRdb's table is partial and in-frame only. V and J calls plus clone size are reproduced from that table; the DNA served to infer D and trimming. The sample lists 150,000 to 200,000 clones, roughly 60% occurring once. Whole-study results and caveats: Cytomegalovirus-associated TCR beta chains were listed, numbering 150 to 200. In an earlier analysis, in roughly 600 donors, most V segments appeared productive either ~90% or ~30% of the time. It was reported that TCR beta sequences correctly inferred the HLA-A and HLA-B alleles for most subjects.

The J gene is TRBJ2-5, the V gene TRBV19; D perhaps matches TRBD2 (6 bases). This clonotype originated in a man aged 40-50 years in good health and CMV-seronegative. The sequenced sample consisted of PBMCs. The CDR3: CASSMNGRTQETQYF. The CDR3 DNA is TGTGCCAGTAGTATGAACGGGAGAACCCAAGAGACCCAGTACTTC.